The following is a T cell receptor (beta chain) sequence with its context. Its antigen is undetermined. CDR3 length: 15 residues. V dropped 4 bases and J dropped 14 bases, with 21 bases sitting between them. CDR1 and CDR2 (germline): LGHDT, YNNKEL (reference sequence). This entry comes from a study of Ad26.COV2.S vaccination and SARS-CoV-2 variants. Study as a whole: Enrolled in COV1001, the donor was in the Ad26.COV2.S trial arm, which received the vaccine. The authors gave Ad26.COV2.S intramuscularly, either once or twice 56 days apart.

Study-level results: Those who received the vaccine showed greater spike-specific TCR breadth than those given placebo.

Treatment meaning: around 19 received Ad26.COV2.S at low or high dose, single or two shots; several received placebo; per-sample allocation not given. Sample collection was performed on day 63 after the first vaccine or placebo injection. The table came from immunoSEQ multiplex PCR; TCRdb's copy has only in-frame clones and leaves some out. The sample records roughly 390,000 clones, around nine tenths being singletons. This receptor was identified in a person between 18 and 65 years old who received the Ad26.COV2.S COVID-19 vaccine or a placebo. Specimen: peripheral blood, collected in a trial of Ad26.COV2.S vaccine versus placebo. This chain uses TRBV3-1 (or the pseudogene TRBV3-2) with TRBJ1-6; D is perhaps TRBD1 (5 bases). CDR3 coding DNA: TGTGCCAGCAGCCCCCGTATGGCCACGGGGGGATCCCTCCACTTT. It is translated as CASSPRMATGGSLHF.